The 4 T cell receptor beta chains in this list originate from one sample, sequenced in a study of regulatory T cells in long-lasting Graves disease. Arm-PCR of CDR3 regions and iRepertoire HTBI primers were used to build TCR beta libraries. TCRdb re-analysed the multiplex PCR reads in MiXCR, keeping a single row per CDR3 protein. Of 350,000 to 550,000 distinct CDR3 sequences listed, around 17% are singletons. Regarding time point: newly diagnosed GD, antithyroid drugs for less than 3 months. From RNA extracted from PBMCs, the TCR library was made. The sample was also reused in another study, on T cells in Graves' hyperthyroidism and ophthalmopathy.

Sequenced material: peripheral blood mononuclear cells (PBMCs), taken at new diagnosis, from a patient treated with antithyroid drugs. The receptors derive from a woman aged 18-30 years with Graves disease.

The rearrangement joins TRBV20-1 to TRBJ1-1, with unresolved D. The CDR3 is made up of 16 amino acids. Trimming pared 0 bases from V and 0 bases from J, leaving 14 bases between. Germline V gives CDR1 DFQATT, CDR2 SNEGSKA (reference sequence). The CDR3 region is CSAREQRRPLNTEAFF. In nucleotides, the CDR3 is TGCAGTGCTAGAGAGCAAAGAAGGCCCTTGAACACTGAAGCTTTCTTT.

This clonotype was observed at least ten times. The chain uses TRBV11-2 and TRBJ2-5, with D unclear. V was cut by 1 base and J by 4 bases, with 13 bases left in between. The germline V gene has CDR1 SGHAT and CDR2 FQNNGV. The CDR3 has 15 amino acids. In DNA, the CDR3 is TGTGCCAGCAGCTTAGGGCCTGACGGACGAGAGACCCAGTACTTC. This gives the protein CASSLGPDGRETQYF.

Many counts were recorded for this clonotype. The CDR3 DNA reads as TGTGCCAGCAGCGCCCTACGGGGGGCGCCCTACGAGCAGTACTTC. This codes for CASSALRGAPYEQYF. The chain combines TRBV7-9 with TRBJ2-7; tentatively, D is TRBD2 (7 bases). CDR1 is SEHNR, CDR2 FQNEAQ, per germline (reference sequence). The V end lost 5 bases, the J end lost 2 bases, and 16 bases lay between the germline ends. This CDR3 region has 15 residues.

For this clonotype: A much larger clone lies one base from this, so it may be a read error. This sequence joins TRBV6-2 or TRBV6-3 and TRBJ2-1; 7 bases map to TRBD2. CDR1 is MNHEY and CDR2 is SVGEGT in the germline V gene. The CDR3 is 13 amino acids. The junction had 10 bases not matched to a gene; V was cut back by 4 bases and J by 13 bases. The CDR3 nucleotides read TGTGCCAGCAGTTTGGGGACTATCGGGAATCAGTTCTTC. Its translation: CASSLGTIGNQFF.